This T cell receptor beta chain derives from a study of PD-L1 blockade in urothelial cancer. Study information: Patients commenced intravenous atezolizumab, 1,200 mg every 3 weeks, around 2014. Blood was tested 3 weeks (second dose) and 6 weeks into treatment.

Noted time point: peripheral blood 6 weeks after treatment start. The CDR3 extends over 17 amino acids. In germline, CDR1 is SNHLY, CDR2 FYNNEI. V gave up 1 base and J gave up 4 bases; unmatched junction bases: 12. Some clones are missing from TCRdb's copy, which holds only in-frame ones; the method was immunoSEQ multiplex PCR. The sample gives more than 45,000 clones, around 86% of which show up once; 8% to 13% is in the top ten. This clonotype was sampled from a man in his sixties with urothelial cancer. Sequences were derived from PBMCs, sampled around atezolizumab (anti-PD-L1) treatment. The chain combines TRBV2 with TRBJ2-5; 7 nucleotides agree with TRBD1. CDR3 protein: CASSEVGRRGGVETQYF. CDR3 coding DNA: TGTGCCAGCAGTGAAGTAGGAAGGCGAGGGGGCGTAGAGACCCAGTACTTC.